Listed below are T cell receptor beta chains from one sample, sequenced in a study of shared clonotypes between healthy human individuals. The table came from immunoSEQ multiplex PCR; TCRdb's copy has only in-frame clones and leaves some out. The sample has millions of clones, roughly 94% seen once. The sample was naive CD4+ T cells sorted from blood. All receptors derive from a man aged 18 to 29 in good health. CDR3s include the opening cysteine and the closing phenylalanine or tryptophan. Each record gives: V gene, clone size, J gene, D gene, CDR3 DNA, CDR3 protein. The D gene is left open where the match is weak. Not all rows give a size; the values are once, few, many and, for expanded clones, a class.

>TRBV6-5|.|TRBJ2-7|.
TGTGCCAGCAGCCAACAGGGGAGGTACGAGCAGTACTTC
CASSQQGRYEQYF
>TRBV5-1|.|TRBJ1-4|.
TGCGCCAGCAGCTCCCAGGCAGGGTTAAATGAAAAACTGTTTTTT
CASSSQAGLNEKLFF
>TRBV6-5|.|TRBJ2-7|TRBD2
TGTGCCAGCAGTTACTCGACTGGGACTACCTACGAGCAGTACTTC
CASSYSTGTTYEQYF
>TRBV10-3|few|TRBJ1-1|TRBD1
TGTGCCACTGGACAGGGGGAGACTGAAGCTTTCTTT
CATGQGETEAFF
>TRBV4-1|once|TRBJ2-3|TRBD2
TGCGCCAGCAGCCTGGAGACTAGCGGGAGTACGCAGTATTTT
CASSLETSGSTQYF
>TRBV29-1|.|TRBJ2-3|.
TGCAGCGTCAAAGCGACAAGTGGTACAGATACGCAGTATTTT
CSVKATSGTDTQYF
>TRBV5-4|.|TRBJ2-7|TRBD1
TGTGCCAGCAGCTCAAAAACAGGGGCAGAGGAGCAGTACTTC
CASSSKTGAEEQYF
>TRBV30|.|TRBJ2-7|TRBD1
TGTGCCTGGAGTGCGGACAGGTCCGGGGAGCAGTACTTC
CAWSADRSGEQYF
>TRBV2|.|TRBJ1-2|.
TGTGCCAGCAGTGAATACGGATCCTCTAACTATGGCTACACCTTC
CASSEYGSSNYGYTF
>TRBV7-2|.|TRBJ1-5|TRBD1
TGTGCCAGCAGCTTAGCAGAGGGGGCGGGCAATCAGCCCCAGCATTTT
CASSLAEGAGNQPQHF
>TRBV30|.|TRBJ2-5|TRBD2
TGTGCCTGGAGTACTGGAGGGGCGGGAGCCGAGACCCAGTACTTC
CAWSTGGAGAETQYF
>TRBV11-2|.|TRBJ2-7|TRBD2
TGTGCCAGCAGCTTAGGCCGGGAGGTTGGGCAGTACTTC
CASSLGREVGQYF
>TRBV19|.|TRBJ1-6|.
TGTGCCAGTAGCGACCTAGGGAATTCACCCCTCCACTTT
CASSDLGNSPLHF
>TRBV6-1|.|TRBJ1-5|.
TGTGCCAGCAGTGAGGGTCTTAATCAGCCCCAGCATTTT
CASSEGLNQPQHF
>TRBV10-3|.|TRBJ2-3|TRBD2
TGTGCCATGAGACTAGCGGGGGACACAGATACGCAGTATTTT
CAMRLAGDTDTQYF
>TRBV28|.|TRBJ2-5|TRBD2
TGTGCCAGCAGCCAAGCGGGGCAAGAGACCCAGTACTTC
CASSQAGQETQYF
>TRBV7-2|.|TRBJ1-2|TRBD1
TGTGCCAGCAGCTTAGGACCATTCGAACAGGGGTGGTATGGCTACACCTTC
CASSLGPFEQGWYGYTF